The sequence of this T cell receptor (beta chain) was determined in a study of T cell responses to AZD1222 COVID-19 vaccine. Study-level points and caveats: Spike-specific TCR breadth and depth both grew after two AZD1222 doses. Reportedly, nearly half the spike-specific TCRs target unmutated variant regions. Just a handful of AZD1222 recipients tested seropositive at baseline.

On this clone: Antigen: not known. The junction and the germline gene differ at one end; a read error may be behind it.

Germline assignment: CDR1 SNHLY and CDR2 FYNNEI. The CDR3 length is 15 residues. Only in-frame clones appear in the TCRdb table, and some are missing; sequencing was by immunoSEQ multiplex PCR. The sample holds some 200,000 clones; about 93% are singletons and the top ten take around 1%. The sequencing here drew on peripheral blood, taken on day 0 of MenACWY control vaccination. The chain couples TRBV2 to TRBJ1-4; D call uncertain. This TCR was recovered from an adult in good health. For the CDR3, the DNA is TGTGCCAGCAGTGACTGGGGATCCAGAAATGGAAAACTGTTTTTT. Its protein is CASSDWGSRNGKLFF. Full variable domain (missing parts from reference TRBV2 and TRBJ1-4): EPEVTQTPSHQVTQMGQEVILRCVPISNHLYFYWYRQILGQKVEFLVSFYNNEISEKSEIFDDQFSVERPDGSNFTLKIRSTKLEDSAMYFCASSDWGSRNGKLFFGSGTQLSVL.